The 10 T cell receptor beta chains listed next were all sequenced from one sample in a study of cytomegalovirus exposure and HLA in healthy donors. Use of 60 Vbeta and 13 Jbeta primers characterized the PCR. TCRdb's copy holds only in-frame clones and misses some; the assay was immunoSEQ multiplex PCR. The sample records fewer than 200,000 clones, roughly four fifths being singletons. Sequenced sample: PBMCs. The receptors were gathered from a woman between 18 and 29 years old in good health and CMV-seronegative.

The CDR3 DNA sequence: TGTGCCAGCAGCTCTCGAAGAGACGGGAGTACTTCTGGGGCCAACGTCCTGACTTTC. This sequence encodes CASSSRRDGSTSGANVLTF. The chain uses TRBV7-9 and TRBJ2-6, with D perhaps TRBD2 (6 bases). CDR1 SEHNR and CDR2 FQNEAQ come from the germline V gene (reference sequence). The CDR3 loop spans 19 amino acids. Deletions cut 4 bases from V and 1 base from J, with 20 bases between. Filled out from reference TRBV7-9 and TRBJ2-6, the complete variable domain reads DTGVSQNPRHKITKRGQNVTFRCDPISEHNRLYWYRQTLGQGPEFLTYFQNEAQLEKSRLLSDRFSAERPKGSFSTLEIQRTEQGDSAMYLCASSSRRDGSTSGANVLTFGAGSRLTVL.

The chain is built from TRBV7-9 and TRBJ2-2; TRBD1 matches at 8 bases. CDR3 length: 16 residues. CDR1 is SEHNR and CDR2 is FQNEAQ in the germline V gene (reference sequence). With 4 bases clipped from V and 3 bases from J, the junction kept 7 bases outside the gene matches. The CDR3 reads CASSYGTGGHTGELFF. The DNA of the CDR3 is TGTGCCAGCAGCTACGGGACAGGAGGTCACACCGGGGAGCTGTTTTTT.

CDR3 in amino acids: CASSQSGQNYNEQFF. The CDR3 DNA sequence: TGCGCCAGCAGTCAATCCGGACAGAACTACAATGAGCAGTTCTTC. The chain links TRBV23-1 to TRBJ2-1, with a possible D match to TRBD1 (6 bases). TRBV23-1 is an ORF, and what it does is uncertain. Trimming cost V 0 bases and J 3 bases, with 9 bases left between them. The CDR3 runs 15 residues.

The gene calls are TRBV6-5 and TRBJ1-1; D uncertain. The CDR3 runs to 13 residues. Germline values: CDR1 MNHEY, CDR2 SVGAGI. V lost 0 bases, J lost 8 bases, and 10 bases lay in between. This chain's CDR3 is CASSYSIEGEAFF. CDR3 nucleotide sequence: TGTGCCAGCAGTTACTCGATAGAGGGAGAAGCTTTCTTT.

This clone was seen only a few times. The rearrangement uses TRBV4-3 and TRBJ1-1; 8 bases agree with TRBD1. V lost 3 bases to trimming and J lost 10 bases; unmatched junction nucleotides: 16. CDR1 is LGHNA and CDR2 is YSLEER in the germline V gene. The CDR3 consists of 16 residues. CDR3 sequence (DNA): TGCGCCAGCAGCCATCTGTTGGACAGGGAGGGGAGCTTAGCTTTCTTT. This translates into CASSHLLDREGSLAFF.

This rearrangement joins TRBV28 to TRBJ2-5; D call uncertain. The germline CDR1 and CDR2 sequences are MDHEN and SYDVKM. The CDR3 spans 16 residues. Trimming shortened V by 1 base and J by 6 bases, and 18 bases separated the two germline ends. The DNA of the CDR3 is TGTGCCAGCAGTTTATATGTATCCCCACCTAGACAGACCCAGTACTTC. As protein: CASSLYVSPPRQTQYF.

The V gene is TRBV7-2, the J gene TRBJ2-5; a weak D match, TRBD2 (6 bases). Germline CDR1 and CDR2: SGHTA and FQGNSA. The ends were cut back, 5 bases at V and 5 bases at J, with 21 bases in the middle. There are 16 residues in the CDR3. CDR3 loop: CASSNRDWGTWETQYF. CDR3 coding DNA: TGTGCCAGCAGCAATAGGGACTGGGGGACTTGGGAGACCCAGTACTTC.

The V and J genes are TRBV7-9 and TRBJ2-7; the D is unclear. V was shortened by 5 bases and J by 4 bases, with 12 bases between the two germline ends. CDR1 SEHNR and CDR2 FQNEAQ come from the germline V gene (reference sequence). This CDR3 comprises 13 residues. The CDR3 region has the DNA TGTGCCAGCAGCCAAGACAAACCTTACGAGCAGTACTTC. Encoded protein: CASSQDKPYEQYF.

The chain employs TRBV5-1 and TRBJ2-5; 8 nucleotides align to TRBD1. Trimming removed 1 base from V and 0 bases from J; junction bases left unmatched: 5. The CDR3 has 16 residues. Germline V gene lookup returns CDR1 SGHRS and CDR2 YFSETQ. The CDR3 loop reads CASSLLGQGNQETQYF. As DNA, the CDR3 is TGCGCCAGCAGCTTGTTAGGACAGGGAAACCAAGAGACCCAGTACTTC.

This rearrangement joins TRBV27 to TRBJ2-7; D is possibly TRBD1 (8 bases). The CDR3 has 14 amino acids. Germline CDR1 reads MNHEY; CDR2 reads SMNVEV (reference sequence). V lost 5 bases and J 4 bases, leaving 15 bases between the germline ends. The CDR3 spells CASSPTGGGYEQYV. The CDR3 DNA reads TGTGCCAGCAGTCCTACAGGGGGGGGTTACGAGCAGTACGTC.